This TCR beta chain was profiled in a study of T-cell reconstitution after alpha-beta-depleted transplantation in children. The CDR3 runs 15 residues. CDR1 is DFQATT and CDR2 is SNEGSKA in the germline V gene (reference sequence). V was clipped by 3 bases and J by 2 bases; unmatched bases: 7. Unique molecular identifiers tagged the TCRbeta library. TCRdb itself ran the PCR reads through MiXCR, one entry per CDR3 protein. The data contain fewer than 400,000 distinct CDR3 sequences, 20% of them seen just once; the ten biggest clones take up 3% to 4%. The receptor was derived from a human donor who donated a stem cell graft to a child with acute myeloid leukemia. This chain joins TRBV20-1 and TRBJ1-5; TRBD1 agrees at 7 bases. Source: PBMCs from the stem cell graft donor, taken from the stem cell graft. The CDR3 here is CSASIAGGRNQPQHF. CDR3 DNA sequence: TGCAGTGCTAGTATCGCAGGGGGACGCAATCAGCCCCAGCATTTT.